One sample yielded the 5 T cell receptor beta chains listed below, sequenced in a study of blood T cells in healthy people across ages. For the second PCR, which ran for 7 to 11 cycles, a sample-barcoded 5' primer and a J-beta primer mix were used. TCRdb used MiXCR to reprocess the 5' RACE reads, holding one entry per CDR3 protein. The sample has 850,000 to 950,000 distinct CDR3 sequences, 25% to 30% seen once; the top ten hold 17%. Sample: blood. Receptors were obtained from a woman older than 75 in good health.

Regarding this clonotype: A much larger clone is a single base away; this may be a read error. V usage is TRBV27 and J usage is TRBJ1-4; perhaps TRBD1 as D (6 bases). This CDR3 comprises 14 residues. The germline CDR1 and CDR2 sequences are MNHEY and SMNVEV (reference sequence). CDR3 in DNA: TGTGCCAGCAGTTTTGCAGGGGCTAATGAAAGACTGTTTTTT. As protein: CASSFAGANERLFF.

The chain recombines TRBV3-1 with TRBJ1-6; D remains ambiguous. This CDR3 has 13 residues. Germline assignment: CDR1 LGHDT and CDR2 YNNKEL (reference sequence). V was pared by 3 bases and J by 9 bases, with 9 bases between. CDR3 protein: CASSQISGSPLHF. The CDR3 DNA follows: TGTGCCAGCAGCCAGATCTCGGGTTCACCCCTCCACTTT.

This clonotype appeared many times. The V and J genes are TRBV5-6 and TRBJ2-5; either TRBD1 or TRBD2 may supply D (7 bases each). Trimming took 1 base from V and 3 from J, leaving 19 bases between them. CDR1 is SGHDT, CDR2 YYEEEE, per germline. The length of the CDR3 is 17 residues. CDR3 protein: CASSLWGGGQTEETQYF. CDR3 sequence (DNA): TGTGCCAGCAGCTTGTGGGGGGGGGGACAGACCGAAGAGACCCAGTACTTC.

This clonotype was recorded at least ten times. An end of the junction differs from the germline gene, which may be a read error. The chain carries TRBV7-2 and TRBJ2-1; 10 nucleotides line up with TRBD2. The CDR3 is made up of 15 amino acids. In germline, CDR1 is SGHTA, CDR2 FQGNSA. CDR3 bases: TGTGCCAGCAGGTTAGCGGGGGGCACCAACAATGAGCAGTTCTTC. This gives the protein CASRLAGGTNNEQFF.

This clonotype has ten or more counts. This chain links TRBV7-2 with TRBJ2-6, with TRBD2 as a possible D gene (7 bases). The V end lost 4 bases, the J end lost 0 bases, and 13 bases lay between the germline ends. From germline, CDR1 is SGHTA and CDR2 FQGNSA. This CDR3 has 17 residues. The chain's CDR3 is CASSSSAGASGANVLTF. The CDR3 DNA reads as TGTGCCAGCAGCTCCTCCGCGGGGGCCTCTGGGGCCAACGTCCTGACTTTC.